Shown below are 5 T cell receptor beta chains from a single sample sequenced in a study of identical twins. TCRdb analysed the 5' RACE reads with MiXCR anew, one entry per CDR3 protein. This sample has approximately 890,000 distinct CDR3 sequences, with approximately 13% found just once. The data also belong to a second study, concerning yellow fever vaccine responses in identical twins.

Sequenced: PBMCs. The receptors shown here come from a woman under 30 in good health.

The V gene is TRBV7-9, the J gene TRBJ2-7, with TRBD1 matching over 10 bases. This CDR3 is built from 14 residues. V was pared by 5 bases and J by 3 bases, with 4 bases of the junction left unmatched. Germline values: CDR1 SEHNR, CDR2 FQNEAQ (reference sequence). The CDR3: CASSGTGEVYEQYF. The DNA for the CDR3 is TGTGCCAGCAGCGGGACAGGGGAGGTCTACGAGCAGTACTTC.

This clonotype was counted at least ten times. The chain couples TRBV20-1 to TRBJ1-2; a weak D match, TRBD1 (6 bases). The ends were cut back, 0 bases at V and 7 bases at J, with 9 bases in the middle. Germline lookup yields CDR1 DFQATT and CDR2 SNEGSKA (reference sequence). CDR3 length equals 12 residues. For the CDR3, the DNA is TGCAGTGCTAGAGAAACAGGGTCTGGCTACACCTTC. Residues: CSARETGSGYTF.

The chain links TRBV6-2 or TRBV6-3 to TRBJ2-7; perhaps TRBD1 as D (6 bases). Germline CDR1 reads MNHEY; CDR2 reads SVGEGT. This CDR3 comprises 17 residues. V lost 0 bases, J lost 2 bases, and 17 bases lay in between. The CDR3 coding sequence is TGTGCCAGCAGTTACTCGAATGGGGGACAACCTCCCTACGAGCAGTACGTC. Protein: CASSYSNGGQPPYEQYV.

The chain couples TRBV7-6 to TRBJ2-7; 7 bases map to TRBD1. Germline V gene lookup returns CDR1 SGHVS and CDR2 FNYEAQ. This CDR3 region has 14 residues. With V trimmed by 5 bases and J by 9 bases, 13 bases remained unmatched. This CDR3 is CASSPQGTIGGQYF. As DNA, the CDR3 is TGTGCCAGCAGCCCACAGGGGACCATCGGAGGGCAGTACTTC. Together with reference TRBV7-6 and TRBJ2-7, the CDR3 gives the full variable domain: GAGVSQSPRYKVTKRGQDVALRCDPISGHVSLYWYRQALGQGPEFLTYFNYEAQQDKSGLPNDRFSAERPEGSISTLTIQRTEQRDSAMYRCASSPQGTIGGQYFGPGTRLTVT.

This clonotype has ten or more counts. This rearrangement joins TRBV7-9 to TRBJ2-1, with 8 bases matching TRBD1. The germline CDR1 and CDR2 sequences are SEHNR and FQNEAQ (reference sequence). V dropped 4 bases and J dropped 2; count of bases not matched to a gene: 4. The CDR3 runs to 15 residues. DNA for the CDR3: TGTGCCAGCAGCTCAGGACAGGGTACCTACAATGAGCAGTTCTTC. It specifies CASSSGQGTYNEQFF.